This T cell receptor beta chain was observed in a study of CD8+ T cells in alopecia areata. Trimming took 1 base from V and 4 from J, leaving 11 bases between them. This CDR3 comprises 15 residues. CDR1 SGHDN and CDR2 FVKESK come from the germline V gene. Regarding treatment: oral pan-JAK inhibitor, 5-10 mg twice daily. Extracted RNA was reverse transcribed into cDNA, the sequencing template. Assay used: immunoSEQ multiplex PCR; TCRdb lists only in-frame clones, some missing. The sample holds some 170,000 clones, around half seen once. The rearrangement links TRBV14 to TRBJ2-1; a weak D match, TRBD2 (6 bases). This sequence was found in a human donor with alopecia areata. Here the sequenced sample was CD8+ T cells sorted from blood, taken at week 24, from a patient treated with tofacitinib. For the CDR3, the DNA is TGTGCCAGCAGCCAAGGATCGGAGGGATACAATGAGCAGTTCTTC. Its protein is CASSQGSEGYNEQFF.